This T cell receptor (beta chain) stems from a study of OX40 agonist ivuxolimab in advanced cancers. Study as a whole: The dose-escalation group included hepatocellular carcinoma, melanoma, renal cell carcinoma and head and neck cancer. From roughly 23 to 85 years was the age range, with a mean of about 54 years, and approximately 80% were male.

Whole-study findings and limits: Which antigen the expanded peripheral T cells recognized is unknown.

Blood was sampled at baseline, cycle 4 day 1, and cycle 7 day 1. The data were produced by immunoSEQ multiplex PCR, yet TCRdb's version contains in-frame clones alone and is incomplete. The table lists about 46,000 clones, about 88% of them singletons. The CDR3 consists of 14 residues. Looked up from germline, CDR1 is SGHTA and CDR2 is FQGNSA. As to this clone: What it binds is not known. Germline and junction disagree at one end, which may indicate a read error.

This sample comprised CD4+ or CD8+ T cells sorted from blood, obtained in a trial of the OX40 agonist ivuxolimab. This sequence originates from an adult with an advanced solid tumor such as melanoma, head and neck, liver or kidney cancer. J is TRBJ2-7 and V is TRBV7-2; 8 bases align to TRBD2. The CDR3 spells CASSLALADYGFRF. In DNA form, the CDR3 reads TGTGCCAGCAGCCTAGCACTAGCGGACTACGGTTTTCGATTC.